Listed below are T cell receptor beta chains from one sample, sequenced in a study of T cells in Graves' hyperthyroidism and ophthalmopathy. TCRdb analysed the multiplex PCR reads with MiXCR anew, one entry per CDR3 protein. The sample lists some 600,000 distinct CDR3 sequences; roughly 14% were seen once. The sample taken for sequencing was blood. Source of these receptors: a woman under 40 with Graves' hyperthyroidism that later progressed to Graves' ophthalmopathy. CDR3s include the opening cysteine and the closing phenylalanine or tryptophan. The D gene is left open where the match is weak. A clone size is listed for some rows: how often the clone was seen (once, few, many), or a class if it is expanded.

V	J	D	size	CDR3	DNA
TRBV11-2	TRBJ1-2	NA	many	CASSLHGDNYGYTF	TGTGCCAGCAGCTTACACGGTGATAACTATGGCTACACCTTC
TRBV5-1	TRBJ1-1	NA	many	CASSFDGSNTEAFF	TGCGCCAGCAGCTTTGACGGGTCAAACACTGAAGCTTTCTTT
TRBV2	TRBJ2-3	NA	many	CASSGGKGEDTQYF	TGTGCCAGCAGTGGAGGGAAAGGAGAAGATACGCAGTATTTT
TRBV11-2	TRBJ2-7	TRBD1	many	CASSFQGQGYGQYF	TGTGCCAGCAGCTTTCAGGGACAGGGTTACGGGCAGTACTTC
TRBV2	TRBJ2-7	TRBD1	NA	CASRGQGSNSYEQYF	TGTGCCAGCAGAGGACAGGGGAGCAACTCCTACGAGCAGTACTTC
TRBV28	TRBJ2-7	NA	many	CASSLTPGATYEQYF	TGTGCCAGCAGTTTAACTCCAGGAGCTACCTACGAGCAGTACTTC
TRBV5-6	TRBJ2-7	NA	NA	CASSFGLRQYF	TGTGCCAGCAGCTTTGGGTTAAGGCAGTACTTC
TRBV19	TRBJ1-1	NA	many	CASDTRAGVNTEAFF	TGTGCCAGTGACACACGGGCCGGAGTGAACACTGAAGCTTTCTTT
TRBV6-1	TRBJ2-5	TRBD1	many	CASTGQGVGETQYF	TGTGCCAGCACGGGACAGGGGGTCGGGGAGACCCAGTACTTC
TRBV20-1	TRBJ2-5	NA	many	CSASPYWHQETQYF	TGCAGTGCTAGCCCCTACTGGCACCAAGAGACCCAGTACTTC
TRBV9	TRBJ1-2	NA	many	CASSPVRGDGYTF	TGTGCCAGCAGCCCAGTTCGAGGAGATGGCTACACCTTC
TRBV7-9	TRBJ1-1	TRBD1	few	CASSSPGGMNTEAFF	TGTGCCAGCAGCTCTCCAGGGGGGATGAACACTGAAGCTTTCTTT
TRBV6-1	TRBJ1-3	TRBD1	many	CATRRGQVSGNTIYF	TGTGCCACCCGACGGGGACAGGTCTCTGGAAACACCATATATTTT
TRBV19	TRBJ1-4	NA	many	CASSITATNEKLFF	TGTGCCAGTAGTATCACAGCAACTAATGAAAAACTGTTTTTT
TRBV7-2	TRBJ1-4	NA	many	CASSLKGRAANEKLFF	TGTGCCAGCAGCTTAAAGGGGAGGGCGGCTAATGAAAAACTGTTTTTT
TRBV19	TRBJ2-6	NA	NA	CASSIRRASGANVLTF	TGTGCCAGTAGTATAAGGAGGGCCTCTGGGGCCAACGTCCTGACTTTC
TRBV9	TRBJ2-2	NA	many	CASSPNSLTGELFF	TGTGCCAGCAGCCCGAACAGCCTGACCGGGGAGCTGTTTTTT
TRBV24-1	TRBJ2-7	NA	few	CATSDGAPGHFYEQYF	TGTGCCACCAGTGATGGGGCTCCGGGACACTTCTACGAGCAGTACTTC
TRBV4-3	TRBJ1-1	NA	many	CASSLQQNTEAFF	TGCGCCAGCAGCCTACAGCAGAACACTGAAGCTTTCTTT
TRBV11-3	TRBJ2-7	NA	many	CASSPPNTYEQYF	TGTGCCAGCAGCCCGCCGAACACGTACGAGCAGTACTTC
TRBV27	TRBJ2-1	NA	many	CASSLIGTEQFF	TGTGCCAGCAGTTTAATTGGGACTGAGCAGTTCTTC
TRBV6-2/TRBV6-3	TRBJ1-2	NA	NA	CASQRGGNYGYTF	TGTGCCAGTCAACGTGGGGGAAACTATGGCTACACCTTC
TRBV3-1	TRBJ2-5	TRBD1	NA	CASTRQGLIQETQYF	TGTGCCAGCACCCGACAGGGCCTTATCCAAGAGACCCAGTACTTC
TRBV6-1	TRBJ1-2	TRBD1	many	CASRSRQGNGYTF	TGTGCCAGCAGGTCGCGACAGGGTAATGGCTACACCTTC
TRBV19	TRBJ2-7	TRBD1	NA	CAGSTGTGGYEQYF	TGTGCCGGTAGCACCGGGACAGGGGGCTACGAGCAGTACTTC
TRBV27	TRBJ1-5	NA	NA	CASSYRDGQPQHF	TGTGCCAGCAGTTACCGGGACGGCCAGCCCCAGCATTTT
TRBV12-3/TRBV12-4	TRBJ1-6	NA	many	CASSSGSRNSPLHF	TGTGCCAGCAGTTCGGGCAGTAGAAATTCACCCCTCCACTTT
TRBV20-1	TRBJ1-4	TRBD1	NA	CSAPDQLKAGTGKLFF	TGCAGTGCTCCAGACCAGCTAAAAGCCGGGACAGGAAAACTGTTTTTT
TRBV19	TRBJ1-6	NA	many	CASSIQGQDNSPLHF	TGTGCCAGTAGTATTCAAGGGCAGGATAATTCACCCCTCCACTTT
TRBV6-5	TRBJ1-2	NA	NA	CASSYSPDNYGYTF	TGTGCCAGCAGTTACTCTCCCGATAACTATGGCTACACCTTC
TRBV20-1	TRBJ2-4	TRBD1	many	CSAVQGANIQYF	TGCAGTGCGGTACAGGGGGCGAACATTCAGTACTTC
TRBV4-2	TRBJ2-5	NA	few	CASSPGLEGETQYF	TGTGCCAGCAGCCCCGGCCTAGAAGGAGAGACCCAGTACTTC
TRBV19	TRBJ2-5	NA	NA	CASSLSSEETQYF	TGTGCCAGTAGTCTGTCTAGCGAAGAGACCCAGTACTTC
TRBV3-1	TRBJ2-5	TRBD2	few	CASSQTSGREGEETQYF	TGTGCCAGCAGCCAGACTAGCGGGAGAGAAGGGGAAGAGACCCAGTACTTC
TRBV10-3	TRBJ2-1	NA	many	CAISERDYNEQFF	TGTGCCATCAGTGAGAGGGACTACAATGAGCAGTTCTTC
TRBV11-2	TRBJ2-2	TRBD2	NA	CASSLRFPSGIGTGELFF	TGTGCCAGCAGCTTACGGTTCCCTAGCGGGATCGGCACCGGGGAGCTGTTTTTT
TRBV2	TRBJ1-6	NA	many	CVRGSSYNSPLHF	TGTGTACGGGGTAGCTCCTATAATTCACCCCTCCACTTT
TRBV6-9	TRBJ2-1	TRBD1	many	CARAGQGRNEQFF	TGTGCCAGAGCGGGACAGGGGCGGAATGAGCAGTTCTTC
TRBV27	TRBJ2-3	NA	NA	CASRRLAARERIDTQYF	TGTGCCAGCAGGCGGCTAGCCGCCAGAGAGCGCATAGATACGCAGTATTTT
TRBV27	TRBJ1-2	NA	many	CASSASGQLGYTF	TGTGCCAGCAGTGCCTCCGGACAGTTGGGCTACACCTTC
TRBV12-3/TRBV12-4	TRBJ2-1	TRBD2	many	CASSSRAGTYNEQFF	TGTGCCAGCAGTTCAAGAGCGGGAACCTACAATGAGCAGTTCTTC
TRBV28	TRBJ1-1	NA	many	CASTFDGYEAFF	TGTGCCAGCACTTTTGACGGGTATGAAGCTTTCTTT
TRBV18	TRBJ2-3	NA	NA	CASSPYAQDSSDTQYF	TGTGCCAGCTCACCATATGCCCAGGATAGCTCAGATACGCAGTATTTT
TRBV5-5	TRBJ2-7	TRBD1	once	CASSFGQGVNEQYF	TGTGCCAGCAGCTTTGGACAGGGGGTCAACGAGCAGTACTTC
TRBV11-1	TRBJ2-1	TRBD2	many	CASSYGGSSYNEQFF	TGTGCCAGCAGCTACGGGGGGAGCTCCTACAATGAGCAGTTCTTC
TRBV27	TRBJ2-7	NA	NA	CASSLGLGQKNEQYF	TGTGCCAGCAGTTTAGGGTTGGGGCAGAAGAATGAGCAGTACTTC
TRBV12-3/TRBV12-4	TRBJ2-5	TRBD1	many	CASSDRGMETQYF	TGTGCCAGCAGTGACAGGGGAATGGAGACCCAGTACTTC
TRBV7-2	TRBJ2-2	NA	few	CASNRDLLSGELFF	TGTGCCAGCAACCGGGACCTCCTCTCCGGGGAGCTGTTTTTT
TRBV7-2	TRBJ1-1	NA	NA	CASSLDRRDEAFF	TGTGCCAGCAGCTTAGATCGGCGGGATGAAGCTTTCTTT
TRBV7-3	TRBJ1-2	NA	few	CAGGPRNYGYTF	TGTGCCGGGGGACCGAGGAACTATGGCTACACCTTC
TRBV7-2	TRBJ2-7	NA	many	CASSLARTAYEQYF	TGTGCCAGCAGCTTAGCAAGGACAGCCTACGAGCAGTACTTC
TRBV30	TRBJ2-3	TRBD2	NA	CAWTSGRDTQYF	TGTGCCTGGACTAGCGGGAGAGATACGCAGTATTTT
TRBV11-2	TRBJ2-2	TRBD2	many	CASSPTSGSFNTGELFF	TGTGCCAGCAGCCCGACTAGCGGGAGTTTCAACACCGGGGAGCTGTTTTTT